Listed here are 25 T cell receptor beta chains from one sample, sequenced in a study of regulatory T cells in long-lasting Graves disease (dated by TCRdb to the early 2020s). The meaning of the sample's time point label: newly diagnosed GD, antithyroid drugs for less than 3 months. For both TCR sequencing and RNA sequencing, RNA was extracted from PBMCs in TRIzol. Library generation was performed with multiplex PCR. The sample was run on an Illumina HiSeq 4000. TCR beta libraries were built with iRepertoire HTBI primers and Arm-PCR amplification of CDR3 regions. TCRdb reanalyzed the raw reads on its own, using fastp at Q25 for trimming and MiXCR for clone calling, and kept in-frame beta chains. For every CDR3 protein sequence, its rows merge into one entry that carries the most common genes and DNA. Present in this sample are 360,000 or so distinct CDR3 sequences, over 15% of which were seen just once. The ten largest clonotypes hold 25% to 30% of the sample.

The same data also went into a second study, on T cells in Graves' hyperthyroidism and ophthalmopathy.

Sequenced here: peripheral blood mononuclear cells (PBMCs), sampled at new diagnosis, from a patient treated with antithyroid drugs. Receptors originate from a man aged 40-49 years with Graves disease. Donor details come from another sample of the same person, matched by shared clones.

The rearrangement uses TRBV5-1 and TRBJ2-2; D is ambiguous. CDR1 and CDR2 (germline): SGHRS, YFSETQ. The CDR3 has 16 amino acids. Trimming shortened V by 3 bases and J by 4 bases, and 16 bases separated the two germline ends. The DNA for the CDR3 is TGCGCCAGCAGCTCCGGGTTGGTTCTGGGCACCGGGGAGCTGTTTTTT. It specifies CASSSGLVLGTGELFF.

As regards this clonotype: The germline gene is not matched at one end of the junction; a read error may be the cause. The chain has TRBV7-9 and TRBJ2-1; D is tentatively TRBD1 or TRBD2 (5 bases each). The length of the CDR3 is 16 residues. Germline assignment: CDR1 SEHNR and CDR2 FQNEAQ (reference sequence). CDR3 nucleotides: TGCGCCAGCAGCTTGGGGTTGTCGGGGCGCCTAAATGAGCAGTTCTTC. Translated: CASSLGLSGRLNEQFF.

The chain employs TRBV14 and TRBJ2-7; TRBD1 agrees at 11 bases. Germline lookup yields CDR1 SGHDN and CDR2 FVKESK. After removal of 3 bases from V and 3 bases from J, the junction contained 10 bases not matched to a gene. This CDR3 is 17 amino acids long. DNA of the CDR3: TGTGCCAGCAGCCATTTGGGGTTGGGACAGGGGGACTACGAGCAGTACTTC. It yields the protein CASSHLGLGQGDYEQYF. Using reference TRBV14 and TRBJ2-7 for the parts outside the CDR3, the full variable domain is EAGVTQFPSHSVIEKGQTVTLRCDPISGHDNLYWYRRVMGKEIKFLLHFVKESKQDESGMPNNRFLAERTGGTYSTLKVQPAELEDSGVYFCASSHLGLGQGDYEQYFGPGTRLTVT.

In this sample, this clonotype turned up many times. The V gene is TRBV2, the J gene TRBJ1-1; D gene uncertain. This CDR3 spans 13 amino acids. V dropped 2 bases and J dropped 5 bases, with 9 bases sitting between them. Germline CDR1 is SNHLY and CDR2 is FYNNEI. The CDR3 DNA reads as TGTGCCAGCAGTGAAAGGGAGGGAACTGAAGCTTTCTTT. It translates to CASSEREGTEAFF.

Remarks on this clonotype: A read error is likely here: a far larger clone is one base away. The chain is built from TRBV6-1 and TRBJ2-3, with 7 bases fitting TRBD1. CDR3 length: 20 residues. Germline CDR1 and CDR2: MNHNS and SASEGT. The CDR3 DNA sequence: TGTGCCAGCAGCTTATTAATCCGGCCCGAGACTGGGGACAGAGGAGATACGCGGTATTTT. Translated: CASSLLIRPETGDRGDTRYF.

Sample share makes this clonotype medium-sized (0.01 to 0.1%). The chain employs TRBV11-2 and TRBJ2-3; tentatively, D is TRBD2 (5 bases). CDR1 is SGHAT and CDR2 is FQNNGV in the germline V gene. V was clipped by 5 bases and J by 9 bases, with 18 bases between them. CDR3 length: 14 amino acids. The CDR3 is CASSRDPKVATQYF. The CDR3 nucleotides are TGTGCCAGCAGCCGGGATCCAAAGGTAGCGACGCAGTATTTT.

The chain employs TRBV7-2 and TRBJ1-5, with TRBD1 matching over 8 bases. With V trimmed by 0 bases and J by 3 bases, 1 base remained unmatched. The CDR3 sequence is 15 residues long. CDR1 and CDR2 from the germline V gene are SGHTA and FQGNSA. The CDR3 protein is CASSLADRANQPQHF. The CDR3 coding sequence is TGTGCCAGCAGCTTAGCGGACAGGGCCAATCAGCCCCAGCATTTT.

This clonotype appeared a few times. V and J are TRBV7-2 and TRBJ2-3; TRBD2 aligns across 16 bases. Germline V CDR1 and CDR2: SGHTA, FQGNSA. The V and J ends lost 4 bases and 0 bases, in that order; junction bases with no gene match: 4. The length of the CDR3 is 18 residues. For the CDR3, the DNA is TGTGCCAGCAGCTCGGGACTAGCGGGGGGGACGAGCACAGATACGCAGTATTTT. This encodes CASSSGLAGGTSTDTQYF. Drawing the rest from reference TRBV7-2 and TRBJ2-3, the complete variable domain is GAGVSQSPSNKVTEKGKDVELRCDPISGHTALYWYRQSLGQGLEFLIYFQGNSAPDKSGLPSDRFSAERTGGSVSTLTIQRTQQEDSAVYLCASSSGLAGGTSTDTQYFGPGTRLTVL.

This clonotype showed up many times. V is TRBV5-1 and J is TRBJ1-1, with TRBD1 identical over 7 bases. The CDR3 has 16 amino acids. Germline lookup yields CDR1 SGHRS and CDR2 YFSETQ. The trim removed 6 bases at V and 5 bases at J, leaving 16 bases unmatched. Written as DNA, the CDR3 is TGCGCCAGCACCACTACTGGGACAGCCCTAGGAACTGAAGCTTTCTTT. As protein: CASTTTGTALGTEAFF. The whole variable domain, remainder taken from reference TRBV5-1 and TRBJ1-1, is KAGVTQTPRYLIKTRGQQVTLSCSPISGHRSVSWYQQTPGQGLQFLFEYFSETQRNKGNFPGRFSGRQFSNSRSEMNVSTLELGDSALYLCASTTTGTALGTEAFFGQGTRLTVV.

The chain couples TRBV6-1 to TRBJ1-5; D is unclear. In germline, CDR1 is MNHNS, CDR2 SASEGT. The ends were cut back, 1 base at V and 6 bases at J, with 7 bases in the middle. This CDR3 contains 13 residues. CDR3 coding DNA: TGTGCCAGCAGTGAAGTGACGACTCAGCCCCAGCATTTT. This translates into CASSEVTTQPQHF.

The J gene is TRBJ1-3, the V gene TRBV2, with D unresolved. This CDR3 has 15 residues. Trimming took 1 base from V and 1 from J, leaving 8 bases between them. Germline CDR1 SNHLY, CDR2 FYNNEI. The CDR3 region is CASSEGRHSGNTIYF. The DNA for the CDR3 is TGTGCCAGCAGTGAAGGGCGCCATTCTGGAAACACCATATATTTT. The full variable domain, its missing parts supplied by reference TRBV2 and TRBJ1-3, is EPEVTQTPSHQVTQMGQEVILRCVPISNHLYFYWYRQILGQKVEFLVSFYNNEISEKSEIFDDQFSVERPDGSNFTLKIRSTKLEDSAMYFCASSEGRHSGNTIYFGEGSWLTVV.

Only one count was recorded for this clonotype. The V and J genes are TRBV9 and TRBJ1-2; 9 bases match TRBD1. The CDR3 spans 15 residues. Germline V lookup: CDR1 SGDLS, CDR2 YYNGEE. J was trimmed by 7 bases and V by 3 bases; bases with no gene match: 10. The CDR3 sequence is CASSAGGQGGGGYTF. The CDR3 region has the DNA TGTGCCAGCAGCGCGGGGGGACAGGGAGGCGGTGGCTACACCTTC.

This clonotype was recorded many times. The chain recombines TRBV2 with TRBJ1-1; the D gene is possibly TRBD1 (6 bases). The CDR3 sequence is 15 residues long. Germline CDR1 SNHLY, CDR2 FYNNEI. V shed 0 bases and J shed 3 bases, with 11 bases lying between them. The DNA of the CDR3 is TGTGCCAGCAGTGAAGCGCAGGGGAGGGACACTGAAGCTTTCTTT. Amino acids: CASSEAQGRDTEAFF.

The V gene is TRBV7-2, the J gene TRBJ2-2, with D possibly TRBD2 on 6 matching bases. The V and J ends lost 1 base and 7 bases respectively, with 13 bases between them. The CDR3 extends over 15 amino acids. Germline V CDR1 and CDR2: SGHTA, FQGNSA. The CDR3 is CASSLVSLGGGELFF. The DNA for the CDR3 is TGTGCCAGCAGCTTAGTATCTCTCGGGGGCGGGGAGCTGTTTTTT.

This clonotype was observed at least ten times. Here the CDR3 reads CASSRNTGELFF. The CDR3 nucleotides are TGTGCCAGCAGTCGAAACACCGGGGAGCTGTTTTTT. The chain joins TRBV6-1 to TRBJ2-2; no clear D. CDR1 MNHNS and CDR2 SASEGT come from the germline V gene. V was clipped by 5 bases and J by 2 bases, with 3 bases between them. This CDR3 is built from 12 residues.

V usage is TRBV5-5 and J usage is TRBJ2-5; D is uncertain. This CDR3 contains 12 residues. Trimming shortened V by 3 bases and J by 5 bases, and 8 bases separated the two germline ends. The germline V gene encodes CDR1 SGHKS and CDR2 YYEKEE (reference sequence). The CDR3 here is CASSSTFETQYF. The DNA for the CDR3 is TGTGCCAGCAGCTCGACGTTTGAGACCCAGTACTTC.

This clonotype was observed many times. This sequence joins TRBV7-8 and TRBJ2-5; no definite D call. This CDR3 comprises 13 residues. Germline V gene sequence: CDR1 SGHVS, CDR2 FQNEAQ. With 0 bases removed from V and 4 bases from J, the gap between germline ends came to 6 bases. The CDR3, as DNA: TGTGCCAGCAGCTTAGCCAACTCAGAGACCCAGTACTTC. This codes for CASSLANSETQYF. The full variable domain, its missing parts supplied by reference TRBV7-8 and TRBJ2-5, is GAGVSQSPRYKVAKRGQDVALRCDPISGHVSLFWYQQALGQGPEFLTYFQNEAQLDKSGLPSDRFFAERPEGSVSTLKIQRTQQEDSAVYLCASSLANSETQYFGPGTRLLVL.

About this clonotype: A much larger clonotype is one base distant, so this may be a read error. The CDR3 DNA reads as TGTGCCAGCGGCTTACAGGGACAGCAAAATTCACCCCTCCACTTT. It translates to CASGLQGQQNSPLHF. The chain links TRBV9 to TRBJ1-6, with 7 bases matching TRBD1. The CDR3 is 15 residues long. In germline, CDR1 is SGDLS, CDR2 YYNGEE. J was trimmed by 7 bases and V by 7 bases; bases with no gene match: 11.

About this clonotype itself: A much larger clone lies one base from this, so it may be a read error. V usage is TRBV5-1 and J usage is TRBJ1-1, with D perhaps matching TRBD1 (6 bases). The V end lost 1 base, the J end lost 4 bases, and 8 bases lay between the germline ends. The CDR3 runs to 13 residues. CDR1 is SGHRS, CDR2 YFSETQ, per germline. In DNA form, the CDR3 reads TGCGCCAGCAGCTTGCCAGGGGCCACTGAAGCTTTCTTT. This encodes CASSLPGATEAFF.

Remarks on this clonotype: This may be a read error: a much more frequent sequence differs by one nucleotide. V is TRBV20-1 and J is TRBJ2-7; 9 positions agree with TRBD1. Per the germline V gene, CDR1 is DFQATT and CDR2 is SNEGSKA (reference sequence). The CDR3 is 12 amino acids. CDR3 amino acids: CSAGTGMYEQHF. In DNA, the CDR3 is TGCAGTGCCGGGACAGGGATGTACGAGCAGCACTTC.

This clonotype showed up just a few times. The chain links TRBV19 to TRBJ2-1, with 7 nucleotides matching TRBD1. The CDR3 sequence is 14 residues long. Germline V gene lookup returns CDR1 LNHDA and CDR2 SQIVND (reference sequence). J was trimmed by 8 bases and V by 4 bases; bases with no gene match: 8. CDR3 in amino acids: CASSRQGLHDEQFF. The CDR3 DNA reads TGTGCCAGTAGTAGACAGGGTTTACACGATGAGCAGTTCTTC.

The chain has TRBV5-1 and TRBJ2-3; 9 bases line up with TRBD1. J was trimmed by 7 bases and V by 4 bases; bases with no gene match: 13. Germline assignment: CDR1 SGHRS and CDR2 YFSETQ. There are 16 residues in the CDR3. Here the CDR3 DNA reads TGCGCCAGCAGCCTCGGGACAGGGCTTCGCGATCATACGCAGTATTTT. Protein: CASSLGTGLRDHTQYF.

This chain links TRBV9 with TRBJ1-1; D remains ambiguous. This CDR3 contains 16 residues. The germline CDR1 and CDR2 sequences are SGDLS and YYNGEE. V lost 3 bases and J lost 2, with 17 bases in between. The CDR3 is CASSGSPDGLNTEAFF. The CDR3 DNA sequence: TGTGCCAGCAGCGGAAGTCCGGACGGTCTTAACACTGAAGCTTTCTTT.

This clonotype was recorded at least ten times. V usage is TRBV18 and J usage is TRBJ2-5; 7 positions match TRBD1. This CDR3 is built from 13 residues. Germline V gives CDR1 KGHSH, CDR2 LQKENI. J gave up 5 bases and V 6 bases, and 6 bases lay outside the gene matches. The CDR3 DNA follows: TGTGCCAGCTCGCCAGGGGGATTGGAGACCCAGTACTTC. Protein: CASSPGGLETQYF.

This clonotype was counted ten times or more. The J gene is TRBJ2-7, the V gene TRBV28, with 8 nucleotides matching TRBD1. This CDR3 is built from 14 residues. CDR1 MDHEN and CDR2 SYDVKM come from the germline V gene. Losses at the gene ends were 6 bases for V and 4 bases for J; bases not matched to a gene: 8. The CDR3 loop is CASSRTGSPYEQYF. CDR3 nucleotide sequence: TGTGCCAGCAGCCGGACAGGGAGCCCATACGAGCAGTACTTC.